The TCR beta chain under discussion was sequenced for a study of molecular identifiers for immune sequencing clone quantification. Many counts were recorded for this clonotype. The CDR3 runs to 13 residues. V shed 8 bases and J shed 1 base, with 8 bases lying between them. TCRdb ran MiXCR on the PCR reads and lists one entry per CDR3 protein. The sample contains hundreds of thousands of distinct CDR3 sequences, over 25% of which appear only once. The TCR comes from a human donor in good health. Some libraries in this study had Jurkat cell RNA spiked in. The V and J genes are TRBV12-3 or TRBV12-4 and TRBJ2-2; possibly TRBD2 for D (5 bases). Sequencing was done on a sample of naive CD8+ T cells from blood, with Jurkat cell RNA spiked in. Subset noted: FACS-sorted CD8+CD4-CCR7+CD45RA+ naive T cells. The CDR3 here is CASWEKNTGELFF. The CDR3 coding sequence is TGTGCCAGCTGGGAGAAGAACACCGGGGAGCTGTTTTTT.